Presented here are 30 T cell receptor beta chains from one specimen sequenced in a study of tumor and adjacent non-tumor tissue in lung cancer. RNA was extracted from bulk tissue without any cell sorting. Distant lung tissue was collected more than 3 cm away from the tumor edge. Three rounds of nested PCR, following a modified ARM-PCR protocol, produced the TCRbeta library. TCRdb independently ran MiXCR on the multiplex PCR reads; one entry per CDR3 protein. The sample consists of 35,000 to 55,000 distinct CDR3 sequences, around three fifths of them appearing once. Sequencing used distant non-tumor lung tissue. Source of these receptors: a man in his fifties with non-small cell lung cancer.

Comments on this clonotype: Given the absence of the conserved phenylalanine or tryptophan at the CDR3 end, a read error is likely. The gene calls are TRBV20-1 and TRBJ1-6; 8 nucleotides agree with TRBD1. The V and J ends lost 1 base and 9 bases, in that order; junction bases with no gene match: 8. Germline lookup yields CDR1 DFQATT and CDR2 SNEGSKA (reference sequence). The CDR3 extends over 15 amino acids. CDR3 nucleotide sequence: TGCAGTGCTAGAGTTGGACAGGGTGGTAGTTCACCCCTCCACCTT. It encodes CSARVGQGGSSPLHL.

V and J are TRBV5-1 and TRBJ2-7, with 12 bases matching TRBD1. V gave up 4 bases and J gave up 3 bases; unmatched junction bases: 8. Germline V lookup: CDR1 SGHRS, CDR2 YFSETQ. The CDR3 extends over 16 amino acids. CDR3 coding DNA: TGCGCCAGCAGCAGGACCGGGACAGGGGGCATCTACGAGCAGTACTTC. Protein product: CASSRTGTGGIYEQYF.

This clonotype was recorded many times. This chain links TRBV4-1 with TRBJ1-3, with D hard to call. The germline CDR1 and CDR2 sequences are MGHRA and YSYEKL. CDR3 length equals 12 residues. Trimming left V 0 bases short and J 10 bases short, with 7 bases between. The CDR3 DNA is TGCGCCAGCAGCCAAGATCTTCGTACCATATATTTT. Its translation is CASSQDLRTIYF.

As regards this clonotype: Given a much more abundant clone one base away, this may be a read error. The conserved final phenylalanine or tryptophan is absent from the CDR3, which likely points to a read error. The CDR3 DNA follows: TGTGCCTGGAGTTTCGGGGGGGGCCAGCCCCAGCATTCT. It specifies CAWSFGGGQPQHS. This chain joins TRBV30 and TRBJ1-5; tentative D call: TRBD1 (6 bases). From germline, CDR1 is GTSNPN and CDR2 SVGIG (reference sequence). This CDR3 comprises 13 residues. V was trimmed by 2 bases and J by 7 bases, leaving 12 bases between them.

This clonotype has just one count. The chain joins TRBV30 to TRBJ2-2; no clear D. Trimming took off 2 bases at V and 4 bases at J, with 11 bases between the two ends. The CDR3 spans 14 residues. CDR1 and CDR2 (germline): GTSNPN, SVGIG (reference sequence). CDR3 loop: CAWSRLPSTGELFF. The CDR3 nucleotides read TGTGCCTGGAGTAGGCTCCCTAGCACCGGGGAGCTGTTTTTT.

As regards this clonotype: One end of the junction is discordant with germline, which a read error may explain. The chain combines TRBV10-2 with TRBJ1-5; D not certain. Germline lookup yields CDR1 WSHSY and CDR2 SAAADI. The CDR3 totals 15 residues. CDR3 protein: CASSEPTLSNQPHHF. CDR3 bases: TGCGCCAGCAGTGAGCCGACTCTCAGCAATCAGCCCCATCATTTT.

This clonotype was counted between two and nine times. A read error may be the cause here, since a much bigger clone is one base away. Here the CDR3 omits its conserved ending phenylalanine or tryptophan, so a read error is the likely source. This chain connects TRBV20-1 to TRBJ2-7; D ambiguous. The CDR3 spans 12 residues. V was shortened by 3 bases and J by 0 bases, with 6 bases between the two germline ends. The germline CDR1 and CDR2 sequences are DFQATT and SNEGSKA (reference sequence). The CDR3 reads CSASIYSYEQYL. In DNA form, the CDR3 reads TGCAGTGCTAGTATCTACTCCTACGAGCAGTACTTA.

This clonotype has at least ten counts. The V gene is TRBV11-3, the J gene TRBJ2-1, with D possibly matching TRBD2 (6 bases). The length of the CDR3 is 17 residues. The V gene lost 5 bases and the J gene lost 2 bases, with 19 bases spanning the gap. Germline V gives CDR1 SGHNT, CDR2 YENEEA. The CDR3 region has the DNA TGTGCCAGCAGCCCCGCGGGGCCGGGTGGCGCCTACAATGAGCAGTTCTTC. This sequence encodes CASSPAGPGGAYNEQFF.

The chain carries TRBV28 and TRBJ2-1, with D perhaps TRBD2 (5 bases). This CDR3 region has 16 residues. Trimming cost V 3 bases and J 12 bases, with 24 bases left between them. CDR1 and CDR2 from the germline V gene are MDHEN and SYDVKM. The CDR3 sequence is CASSLGEGPIVMMQFF. CDR3 DNA sequence: TGTGCCAGCAGTTTGGGCGAGGGCCCCATTGTAATGATGCAGTTCTTC.

Note on this clonotype: The junction departs from germline at one end; a sequencing error may be responsible. This chain links TRBV29-1 with TRBJ2-1; 7 bases map to TRBD1. CDR3 size: 14 residues. Germline V lookup: CDR1 SQVTM, CDR2 ANQGSEA. The CDR3 sequence: CSGGRQTGYNKQFF. The DNA of the CDR3 is TGCAGCGGTGGGAGACAGACAGGGTACAATAAGCAGTTCTTC.

As concerns this clonotype: This CDR3 fails to terminate in the conserved phenylalanine or tryptophan, so it likely reflects a read error. The chain links TRBV7-9 to TRBJ1-2, with 7 bases identical to TRBD1. The CDR3 totals 13 residues. Germline V gene sequence: CDR1 SEHNR, CDR2 FQNEAQ (reference sequence). The CDR3 loop reads CAGSSEGAGGYTL. Here the CDR3 DNA reads TGTGCCGGCAGCTCTGAGGGGGCAGGTGGCTACACCTTA.

With respect to this clonotype: A read error may be the cause here, since a much bigger clone is one base away. The chain is built from TRBV6-5 and TRBJ2-2; the D is unclear. CDR1 is MNHEY and CDR2 is SVGAGI in the germline V gene. This CDR3 has 14 residues. In nucleotides, the CDR3 is TGTGCCACCAGTTACAGTCCCAACACCGGGGAGCTGTTTTTT. Its translation is CATSYSPNTGELFF.

With regard to this clonotype: One end of the junction fails to match germline, which may point to a read error. The chain recombines TRBV11-2 with TRBJ2-5; D may correspond to TRBD1 or TRBD2 (5 bases each). Germline lookup yields CDR1 SGHAT and CDR2 FQNNGV. The CDR3 loop spans 15 amino acids. The CDR3 region has the DNA TGTGCCATCAGCTCCACCTGGGGGATAGCAGTGACCCAGTACTTC. Residues: CAISSTWGIAVTQYF.

On this clonotype: Since a much larger clone is just one base distant, this may be a read error. The rearrangement links TRBV7-8 to TRBJ2-7; D uncertain. Germline V gene data show CDR1 as SGHVS and CDR2 as FQNEAQ. The germline V and J ends were trimmed by 6 bases and 3 bases, with 12 bases remaining between them. CDR3 size: 13 residues. This CDR3 reads CASRSRDNYEQYF. CDR3 bases: TGTGCCAGCAGATCGAGAGATAACTACGAGCAGTACTTC.

In this sample, this clonotype turned up many times. The genes are TRBV24-1 and TRBJ2-3; D uncertain. The CDR3 runs to 15 residues. V lost 4 bases, J lost 2 bases, and 12 bases lay in between. Germline lookup yields CDR1 KGHDR and CDR2 SFDVKD. The CDR3 region has the DNA TGTGCCACCAGTGAATCCAGCGTAAACACAGATACGCAGTATTTT. Protein product: CATSESSVNTDTQYF.

To note about this clonotype: The CDR3 end shows no conserved phenylalanine or tryptophan, and so a read error is likely. The chain uses TRBV12-3 or TRBV12-4 and TRBJ2-3; no firm D call. The CDR3 has 14 residues. The CDR3 region is CASSLAAITDTQYL. The CDR3 DNA reads as TGTGCCAGTAGTTTAGCTGCGATCACAGATACGCAGTATCTT.

This clonotype was observed at least ten times. The rearrangement uses TRBV11-2 and TRBJ2-5; D not certain. The CDR3 has 14 residues. CDR1 is SGHAT, CDR2 FQNNGV, per germline. V was trimmed by 6 bases and J by 5 bases, leaving 16 bases between them. The CDR3 DNA reads TGTGCCAGCAGTCCCGGGTCCCAGAGGGAGACCCAGTACTTC. Its translation: CASSPGSQRETQYF.

This clonotype was counted many times. J is TRBJ2-1 and V is TRBV5-4, with 7 bases fitting TRBD1. Trimming took 0 bases from V and 5 from J; bases not matched to a gene: 8. The germline V gene has CDR1 SGHNT and CDR2 YYREEE (reference sequence). The CDR3 has 16 amino acids. The CDR3 sequence: CASSLAGRGSNNEQFF. CDR3 in DNA: TGTGCCAGCAGCTTGGCGGGCAGGGGGAGCAACAATGAGCAGTTCTTC.

Concerning this clonotype: One end of the junction is discordant with germline, which a read error may explain. This chain joins TRBV11-2 and TRBJ2-2; D possibly matches TRBD1 or TRBD2 (6 bases each). Germline values: CDR1 SGHAT, CDR2 FQNNGV. The CDR3 has 15 residues. The CDR3 nucleotides are TGTGACAGCAGAGGGGGGATCCAGAACACCGGGGAGCTGTTTTTT. Encoded protein: CDSRGGIQNTGELFF.

For this clonotype: An end of the junction differs from the germline gene, which may be a read error. The chain combines TRBV4-2 with TRBJ1-3; no clear D. This CDR3 is 12 amino acids long. CDR1 is LGHNA, CDR2 YNFKEQ, per germline. The CDR3 coding sequence is TGTACCCGCAGCCAAGATGGAAACATCATATATTTT. As protein: CTRSQDGNIIYF.

This clonotype was seen repeatedly, ten times or more. This chain uses TRBV6-2 or TRBV6-3 with TRBJ2-3; D is ambiguous. The germline gives CDR1 MNHEY, CDR2 SVGEGT. This CDR3 comprises 13 residues. The V end was cut by 0 bases, the J end by 7 bases, with 8 bases between. This CDR3 is CASSYSKLNTQYF. The CDR3 bases are TGTGCCAGCAGTTACTCCAAACTGAATACGCAGTATTTT.

Details on this clonotype: At one boundary the junction diverges from the germline segment, which might be a read error. J is TRBJ2-7 and V is TRBV11-2, with 8 nucleotides matching TRBD1. Germline V gives CDR1 SGHAT, CDR2 FQNNGV. This CDR3 region has 15 residues. CDR3 loop: CASNSGTGRSYKQYF. The CDR3 DNA reads as TGTGCCAGCAACTCAGGGACAGGTAGAAGCTACAAGCAGTACTTC.

About this clonotype itself: One junction end does not reproduce the germline sequence, and a read error may be involved. The CDR3 sequence: CSTRWDSNQPQHF. The CDR3 nucleotides read TGCAGTACTAGATGGGATAGCAATCAGCCCCAGCATTTT. The chain employs TRBV20-1 and TRBJ1-5; D unclear. The CDR3 runs to 13 residues. The V gene's germline CDR1 is DFQATT and CDR2 SNEGSKA (reference sequence).

This clonotype showed up just once. One junction end does not reproduce the germline sequence, and a read error may be involved. The chain carries TRBV27 and TRBJ1-5; TRBD1 agrees at 7 bases. Gene TRBJ2-3 matches the end of the DNA better, so the J call may be wrong. CDR1 is MNHEY and CDR2 is SMNVEV in the germline V gene (reference sequence). CDR3 length: 16 amino acids. The CDR3 spells CTSSQAGTDSNQPQYF. CDR3 DNA sequence: TGTACCAGCAGCCAAGCCGGGACAGATAGCAATCAGCCCCAGTATTTT.

This clonotype was detected only a few times. This clone may be a read error of a much larger clone one base away. This chain links TRBV28 with TRBJ2-3; D not certain. V was clipped by 7 bases and J by 2 bases, with 7 bases between them. The length of the CDR3 is 12 residues. The V gene's germline CDR1 is MDHEN and CDR2 SYDVKM. CDR3 protein: CASTPYTDTQYF. The CDR3 region has the DNA TGTGCCAGCACCCCCTACACAGATACGCAGTATTTT. Full variable domain (outside the CDR3, taken from reference TRBV28 and TRBJ2-3): DVKVTQSSRYLVKRTGEKVFLECVQDMDHENMFWYRQDPGLGLRLIYFSYDVKMKEKGDIPEGYSVSREKKERFSLILESASTNQTSMYLCASTPYTDTQYFGPGTRLTVL.

A word on this clonotype: The missing conserved phenylalanine or tryptophan at the end of this CDR3 makes a read error likely. The chain employs TRBV11-2 and TRBJ2-2, with 8 bases lining up with TRBD1. The CDR3 is made up of 15 amino acids. Per the germline V gene, CDR1 is SGHAT and CDR2 is FQNNGV. In nucleotides, the CDR3 is TGTGCCAGCAGACGGGACAGGCAGAACGCCGGGGAGCTGTTTTTA. Its protein product is CASRRDRQNAGELFL.

Of note for this clonotype: One end of the junction varies from germline; a read error may be responsible. The chain employs TRBV12-3 or TRBV12-4 and TRBJ2-7; D ambiguous. CDR3 size: 13 residues. CDR3 coding DNA: TGTGCCAGCACCTTAGGGCAAGAATACGGGCAGTACTTC. Encoded protein: CASTLGQEYGQYF.

The chain links TRBV6-5 to TRBJ1-4, with 8 bases matching TRBD1. There are 16 residues in the CDR3. Trimming took 11 bases from V and 0 from J; bases not matched to a gene: 11. The germline V gene encodes CDR1 MNHEY and CDR2 SVGAGI. Here the CDR3 reads CACSYQQGATNEKLFF. The CDR3 coding sequence is TGTGCCTGTAGTTACCAACAGGGGGCAACTAATGAAAAACTGTTTTTT.

This clonotype occurred many times. The chain links TRBV5-6 to TRBJ1-5, with D unresolved. This CDR3 is 16 amino acids long. Trimming removed 4 bases from V and 5 bases from J, with 19 bases in between. The germline CDR1 and CDR2 sequences are SGHDT and YYEEEE. The CDR3 is CASSTRHRVVDQPQHF. The CDR3 bases are TGTGCCAGCAGCACTCGGCATAGAGTAGTGGATCAGCCCCAGCATTTT.

This clonotype was seen only a few times. A much larger clone lies one base from this, so it may be a read error. V is TRBV5-4 and J is TRBJ2-6, with 7 bases identical to TRBD2. CDR1 is SGHNT, CDR2 YYREEE, per germline (reference sequence). This CDR3 comprises 14 residues. DNA of the CDR3: TGTGTCAGCAGCGGGGCCACTGGGGCCAACGTCCTGACTTTC. It yields the protein CVSSGATGANVLTF. The entire variable domain, with the rest obtained from reference TRBV5-4 and TRBJ2-6, is as follows: ETGVTQSPTHLIKTRGQQVTLRCSSQSGHNTVSWYQQALGQGPQFIFQYYREEENGRGNFPPRFSGLQFPNYSSELNVNALELDDSALYLCVSSGATGANVLTFGAGSRLTVL.